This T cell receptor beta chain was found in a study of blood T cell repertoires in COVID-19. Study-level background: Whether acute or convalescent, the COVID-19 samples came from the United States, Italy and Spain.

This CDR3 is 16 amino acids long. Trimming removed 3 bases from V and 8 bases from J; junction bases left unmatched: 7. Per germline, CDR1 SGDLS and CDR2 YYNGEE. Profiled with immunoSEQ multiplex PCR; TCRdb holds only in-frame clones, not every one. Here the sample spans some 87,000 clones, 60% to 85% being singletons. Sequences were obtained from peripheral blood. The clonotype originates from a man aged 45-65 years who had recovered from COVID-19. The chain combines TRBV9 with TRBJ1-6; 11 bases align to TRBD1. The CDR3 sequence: CASSGPGTGGDSPLHF. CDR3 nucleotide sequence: TGTGCCAGCAGCGGCCCCGGGACAGGGGGGGATTCACCCCTCCACTTT.